The clone carrying this T cell receptor (beta chain) was detected only a few times. The junction and the germline gene differ at one end; a read error may be behind it. The CDR3 sequence is 14 residues long. Looked up from germline, CDR1 is SGHTA and CDR2 is FQGTGA. Constant-region reverse primers amplified full-length variable regions, followed by semi-nested Nested Universal Primer A PCR. TCRdb re-called the 5' RACE reads through MiXCR, storing one row per CDR3 protein. The table records about 46,000 distinct CDR3 sequences, more than 25% of them present only once. The TCR sequence derives from a female donor with breast cancer. This chain links TRBV7-3 with TRBJ1-1; TRBD1 matches 8 bases. The material sequenced was naive CD4+ T cells sorted from blood. This sample's subset: naive CD4+ T cells, CD4+CD45RA+CD25-. CDR3 sequence reads: CASSSGQGNTEAFF. The CDR3 coding sequence is TGTGCCAGCAGCTCCGGACAGGGCAACACTGAAGCCTTCTTT.